These T cell receptor beta chains were read from a single sample in a study of CD8+ T cells in alopecia areata. TCRdb's copy holds only in-frame clones and misses some; the assay was immunoSEQ multiplex PCR. This repertoire shows fewer than 250,000 clones, 30% to 40% found once; its top ten account for about 0.48%. Sequencing used CD4+ T cells sorted from blood, obtained between weeks 30 and 35, from a patient treated with tofacitinib. The source of these receptors is a human donor with alopecia areata. The CDR3 runs from the conserved cysteine through the conserved F or W. D genes are given only for firm matches. Clone size is not always given. Where it is, it says once, few, many or a class for expanded clones.

size	D	V	J	DNA	CDR3
.	TRBD1	TRBV7-9	TRBJ2-7	TGTGCCAGCAGCCGCGGGACAGGTGACTCCTACGAGCAGTACTTC	CASSRGTGDSYEQYF
few	.	TRBV29-1	TRBJ1-1	TGCAGCGTTGAGTACTGGGGGGCGGTTGGGACTGAAGCTTTCTTT	CSVEYWGAVGTEAFF
few	TRBD2	TRBV19	TRBJ2-1	TGTGCCAGTCGACTAGCGGGGGGATACAATGAGCAGTTCTTC	CASRLAGGYNEQFF
few	.	TRBV29-1	TRBJ2-7	TGCAGCGTTGGAGGCCTGAACACCTACGAGCAGTACTTC	CSVGGLNTYEQYF
once	.	TRBV5-6	TRBJ2-5	TGTGCCAGCAGCTTGGAGGGAGCGGGTTCGGCGACCCAGTACTTC	CASSLEGAGSATQYF
.	.	TRBV7-6	TRBJ2-5	TGTGCCAGCAGCCCCGGCCTGAACCAAGAGACCCAGTACTTC	CASSPGLNQETQYF
.	.	TRBV7-2	TRBJ1-2	TGTGCCAGCAGCTTAGACCACAGCCCCTATGGCTACACCTTC	CASSLDHSPYGYTF
.	.	TRBV29-1	TRBJ1-1	TGCAGCGTTCGCTTACAGGGGAACACTGAAGCTTTCTTT	CSVRLQGNTEAFF
.	.	TRBV5-6	TRBJ1-2	TGTGCCAGCAACCGGATACAGGGTGTCTATGGCTACACCTTC	CASNRIQGVYGYTF
.	.	TRBV6-1	TRBJ2-4	TGTGCCAGCTCACCGACAGCAGGGGCCAAAAACATTCAGTACTTC	CASSPTAGAKNIQYF
.	.	TRBV20-1	TRBJ2-1	TGCAGTGCTGGATCAAAGTTCTTC	CSAGSKFF
.	.	TRBV6-1	TRBJ2-1	TGTGCCAGCAGTGAAGGAGGTTATCGAGAGCAGTTCTTC	CASSEGGYREQFF
.	TRBD1	TRBV4-2	TRBJ2-1	TGTGCCAGCAGCCAAGTTTTGTTATCGGACAGGGCCGATGAGCAGTTCTTC	CASSQVLLSDRADEQFF
.	.	TRBV5-1	TRBJ1-1	TGCGCCAGCAGCTTGGACGGGACGGGCACTGAAGCTTTCTTT	CASSLDGTGTEAFF
.	.	TRBV19	TRBJ2-7	TGTGCCAGTAGTATAAGGGGGGCCTCCTACGAGCAGTACTTC	CASSIRGASYEQYF
few	TRBD1	TRBV19	TRBJ1-5	TGTGCCAGTAGTCAAACACAGGGGAAACTCAATCAGCCCCAGCATTTT	CASSQTQGKLNQPQHF
few	.	TRBV15	TRBJ2-7	TGTGCCACCAGCAAGATCGGGGGTCACTACGAGCAGTACTTC	CATSKIGGHYEQYF
.	.	TRBV5-1	TRBJ2-3	TGCGCCAGCCGATTGTCGCAAGATACGCAGTATTTT	CASRLSQDTQYF
.	.	TRBV29-1	TRBJ2-7	TGCTGCGTTGAGAGGGCTGAGAGCCCCTACGAGCAGTACTTC	CCVERAESPYEQYF
.	.	TRBV5-1	TRBJ1-4	TGCGCCAGCAGCTTCTTCAGAGCAACTAATGAAAAACTGTTTTTT	CASSFFRATNEKLFF
once	TRBD1	TRBV2	TRBJ2-2	TGTGCCAGCAGGCCGACAGGGGGAGGGACCGGGGAGCTGTTTTTT	CASRPTGGGTGELFF
few	.	TRBV7-2	TRBJ1-2	TGTGCCAGCAGCCTCGGGCCGCCCAGGAACTATGGCTACACCTTC	CASSLGPPRNYGYTF
.	.	TRBV30	TRBJ2-2	TGTGCCTACACAGGGATCCTAGGCACCGGGGAGCTGTTTTTT	CAYTGILGTGELFF
.	.	TRBV9	TRBJ2-1	TGTGCCAGCAGCGTAGTTAGCGGCTCCTACAATGAGCAGTTCTTC	CASSVVSGSYNEQFF
.	TRBD1	TRBV2	TRBJ1-5	TGTGCCAGCAGTGGAACAGGGGATCAGCCCCAGCATTTT	CASSGTGDQPQHF
.	.	TRBV5-1	TRBJ1-2	TGCGCCAGCAGCTCAACCGACGGGTTTAGGGGCTACACCTTC	CASSSTDGFRGYTF
.	.	TRBV30	TRBJ1-1	TGTGCCTGGAACCCACAGGGTGTTCCTGAAGCTTTCTTT	CAWNPQGVPEAFF
.	.	TRBV2	TRBJ1-2	TGTGCCAGCAGTTTTGAGGTTATCCTTGGTGGCTACACCTTC	CASSFEVILGGYTF
few	TRBD2	TRBV11-3	TRBJ2-1	TGTGCCAGCAGCTTGGGGACTAGTTACGAGCAGTTCTTC	CASSLGTSYEQFF
few	.	TRBV7-8	TRBJ1-1	TGTGCCAGCAGCTTCCGTTCGGGGGCAGGGAACGGTCCGCACACTGAAGCTTTCTTT	CASSFRSGAGNGPHTEAFF
.	TRBD2	TRBV29-1	TRBJ2-2	TGCAGCGTGGGCGCTAGCGGGAACACCGGGGAGCTGTTTTTT	CSVGASGNTGELFF
.	TRBD2	TRBV2	TRBJ2-2	TGTGCCAGCAGCCGATCCTCACTAGCGGGGGTTACCACCGGGGAGCTGTTTTTT	CASSRSSLAGVTTGELFF
.	TRBD1	TRBV6-1	TRBJ1-2	TGTGCCAGCAGCGAGACAGGGATCGATGGCTACACCTTC	CASSETGIDGYTF
.	.	TRBV6-1	TRBJ2-4	TGTGCCAGCATGCAAGCGGGAGCCAAAAACATTCAGTACTTC	CASMQAGAKNIQYF
.	.	TRBV30	TRBJ1-2	TGTGCCTGGAGTGTCGAGGGGGTCTATGGCTACACCTTC	CAWSVEGVYGYTF
.	TRBD1	TRBV7-3	TRBJ2-7	TGTGCCAGCAGCGCCTCCGGGACAGGCGAGCAGTACTTC	CASSASGTGEQYF
.	.	TRBV6-5	TRBJ1-5	TGTGCCAGCAGAGGGAGAGTAAACAATCAGCCCCAGCATTTT	CASRGRVNNQPQHF
.	.	TRBV28	TRBJ1-5	TGTGCCAGCAGTTTATTCGGGGGGGCTCAGCCCCAGCATTTT	CASSLFGGAQPQHF
few	.	TRBV6-5	TRBJ2-7	TGTGCCAGCAAATACCATGGCGAGCAGTACTTC	CASKYHGEQYF
many	.	TRBV18	TRBJ1-4	TGTGCCAGCTCACCACAGGGGCGGAAACTGTTTTTT	CASSPQGRKLFF
.	TRBD1	TRBV11-2	TRBJ2-5	TGTGCCAGCGGCCGACGGGCGCAGGGACAGAAAGAGACCCAGTACTTC	CASGRRAQGQKETQYF
few	TRBD1	TRBV29-1	TRBJ2-1	TGCAGCGTCGAAACCCGGGACAGGGGATACAATGAGCAGTTCTTC	CSVETRDRGYNEQFF
.	.	TRBV6-5	TRBJ1-2	TGTGCCAGCAGTTACGAGGGGCAGATTTCGACCTATGGCTACACCTTC	CASSYEGQISTYGYTF
.	TRBD2	TRBV15	TRBJ2-1	TGTGCCACCAGCAGAAATATAGGACTAGCGGGAGGGATTGAGCAGTTCTTC	CATSRNIGLAGGIEQFF
few	.	TRBV5-1	TRBJ2-3	TGCGCCAGCGGACCGGGATCCCGGGAGGATACGCAGTATTTT	CASGPGSREDTQYF
.	TRBD1	TRBV29-1	TRBJ1-2	TGCAGCGGAGGACAGGGACTCGACTATGGCTACACCTTC	CSGGQGLDYGYTF
.	.	TRBV4-2	TRBJ1-2	TGTGCCAGCGAAAACGAAGCGCGGGGCTACACCTTC	CASENEARGYTF
.	.	TRBV6-1	TRBJ1-2	TGTGCCAGCACCGAGGGGGATTGGGGCTACACCTTC	CASTEGDWGYTF
once	.	TRBV4-1	TRBJ2-5	TGCGCCAGCAGCCGGGGGGGCATGCCCCAGTACTTC	CASSRGGMPQYF
once	.	TRBV5-4	TRBJ2-3	TGTGCCAGCAGCGGCGGAGACATTACAGATACGCAGTATTTT	CASSGGDITDTQYF
.	TRBD1	TRBV13	TRBJ2-7	TGTGCCAGCAGCTTCCAGGACAGGGCCTACGAGCAGTACTTC	CASSFQDRAYEQYF
few	TRBD1	TRBV15	TRBJ2-7	TGTGCCACCAGCAGCGGGACAGGGGCTCCCTACGAGCAGTACTTC	CATSSGTGAPYEQYF